One sample yielded the 15 T cell receptor beta chains listed below, sequenced in a study of T-cell reconstitution after alpha-beta-depleted transplantation in children. TCRbeta library construction was performed incorporating unique molecular identifiers. MiXCR was run by TCRdb on the PCR reads, yielding one entry per CDR3 protein. The profile shows about 480,000 distinct CDR3 sequences, roughly an eighth of them singletons. Specimen: PBMCs from the stem cell graft donor, collected from the stem cell graft. These receptors all come from a human donor who donated a stem cell graft to a child with combined immunodeficiency.

The gene calls are TRBV7-8 and TRBJ2-1; TRBD2 matches at 9 bases. Trimming cost V 2 bases and J 4 bases; bases outside gene matches: 6. The germline V gene encodes CDR1 SGHVS and CDR2 FQNEAQ. The length of the CDR3 is 16 residues. The CDR3 coding sequence is TGTGCCAGCAGCTTAATCTGGACTAGCGAATACAATGAGCAGTTCTTC. The encoded protein is CASSLIWTSEYNEQFF.

As to this clonotype: This could be a read error, since a much larger clone is one nucleotide away. The CDR3 is CASSHTSWDTQYF. CDR3 nucleotide sequence: TGTGCCAGCAGTCACACTAGCTGGGATACGCAGTATTTT. The J gene is TRBJ2-3, the V gene TRBV6-2 or TRBV6-3; weak D call: TRBD2 (6 bases). Germline V lookup: CDR1 MNHEY, CDR2 SVGEGT. Trimming took off 5 bases at V and 6 bases at J, with 12 bases between the two ends. The CDR3 runs to 13 residues.

This clonotype was counted ten times or more. The V gene is TRBV12-3 or TRBV12-4, the J gene TRBJ1-4; D unclear. This CDR3 is built from 13 residues. Trimming removed 3 bases at V and 5 bases at J, with 7 bases between. The CDR3 sequence: CASSLRANEKLFF. In nucleotides, the CDR3 is TGTGCCAGCAGTTTGAGGGCAAATGAAAAACTGTTTTTT.

This clonotype was seen a handful of times. The gene calls are TRBV20-1 and TRBJ2-1; TRBD2 agrees at 12 bases. The CDR3 length is 15 residues. J gave up 6 bases and V 0 bases, and 3 bases lay outside the gene matches. The germline V gene encodes CDR1 DFQATT and CDR2 SNEGSKA (reference sequence). CDR3 bases: TGCAGTGCTAGAGAACTAGCGGGAGGTCCCAATGAGCAGTTCTTC. It is translated as CSARELAGGPNEQFF.

This clonotype turned up a few times. The rearrangement links TRBV5-1 to TRBJ2-7, with D perhaps matching TRBD1 (5 bases). The CDR3 runs to 13 residues. Trimming left V 5 bases short and J 0 bases short, with 9 bases between. Germline V gene data show CDR1 as SGHRS and CDR2 as YFSETQ. CDR3 residues: CASRRTSSYEQYF. The CDR3 DNA reads as TGCGCCAGCAGACGGACAAGCTCCTACGAGCAGTACTTC.

About this clonotype itself: The junction differs from germline at one of its ends, possibly a read error. This chain joins TRBV10-3 and TRBJ2-1; 11 bases are shared with TRBD2. This CDR3 is 24 amino acids long. Germline CDR1 is ENHRY and CDR2 is SYGVKD. The CDR3 bases are TGTGCCATCAGTGAGTCGGATTCGGGCCCACTAGCGGGGGCTCGACTCAGACAGATTAACGTTCGAAACTTC. Translated, it gives CAISESDSGPLAGARLRQINVRNF.

This rearrangement joins TRBV10-3 to TRBJ2-7, with 9 bases identical to TRBD1. V shed 6 bases and J 7 bases; nucleotides not matched to a gene: 7. CDR1 and CDR2 from the germline V gene are ENHRY and SYGVKD. The CDR3 has 13 residues. The CDR3: CAISPGQGDEQYF. The CDR3 region has the DNA TGTGCCATCAGCCCGGGACAGGGTGATGAGCAGTACTTC.

This clonotype has a handful of counts. The genes are TRBV6-2 or TRBV6-3 and TRBJ1-1; no reliable D call. Trimming removed 8 bases at V and 3 bases at J, with 16 bases between. The CDR3 totals 14 residues. In germline, CDR1 is MNHEY, CDR2 SVGEGT. In DNA form, the CDR3 reads TGTGCCAGCGCGGTCAACGGTGGGGACACTGAAGCTTTCTTT. The encoded protein is CASAVNGGDTEAFF.

In its sample, this clonotype was seen a few times. The chain joins TRBV11-2 to TRBJ2-3, with D possibly matching TRBD2 (6 bases). Trimming took off 5 bases at V and 0 bases at J, with 12 bases between the two ends. The germline gives CDR1 SGHAT, CDR2 FQNNGV. The CDR3 totals 15 residues. The CDR3 DNA is TGTGCCAGCAGCACCCCGGGGGACAGCACAGATACGCAGTATTTT. It specifies CASSTPGDSTDTQYF. The full variable domain, completed using reference TRBV11-2 and TRBJ2-3, is EAGVAQSPRYKIIEKRQSVAFWCNPISGHATLYWYQQILGQGPKLLIQFQNNGVVDDSQLPKDRFSAERLKGVDSTLKIQPAKLEDSAVYLCASSTPGDSTDTQYFGPGTRLTVL.

The table lists this clonotype with many counts. The V and J genes are TRBV7-9 and TRBJ1-1; TRBD1 aligns across 8 bases. The CDR3 loop spans 15 amino acids. Germline V lookup: CDR1 SEHNR, CDR2 FQNEAQ (reference sequence). V dropped 4 bases and J dropped 8; count of bases not matched to a gene: 12. The DNA of the CDR3 is TGTGCCAGCAGCTCCACCGCAGGGGGCGGAAAGGAAGCTTTCTTT. Translation: CASSSTAGGGKEAFF.

The genes are TRBV20-1 and TRBJ1-1; TRBD1 might be the D (6 bases). The V end lost 4 bases, the J end lost 5 bases, and 14 bases lay between the germline ends. The CDR3 is 13 residues long. Germline loops: CDR1 DFQATT, CDR2 SNEGSKA (reference sequence). CDR3 in amino acids: CSAKQGGWTEAFF. For the CDR3, the DNA is TGCAGTGCTAAACAGGGAGGATGGACTGAAGCTTTCTTT.

This clonotype was detected ten times or more. The V gene is TRBV29-1, the J gene TRBJ2-7; D possibly matches TRBD1 or TRBD2 (5 bases each). Germline V gene data show CDR1 as SQVTM and CDR2 as ANQGSEA. This CDR3 is 15 amino acids long. V lost 1 base and J 0 bases, leaving 13 bases between the germline ends. CDR3 sequence: CSVEGGRDHSYEQYF. The CDR3, as DNA: TGCAGCGTTGAAGGTGGAAGGGACCACTCCTACGAGCAGTACTTC.

This clonotype was seen repeatedly, ten times or more. The chain is built from TRBV20-1 and TRBJ2-5; D is perhaps TRBD2 (5 bases). This CDR3 spans 14 amino acids. Germline V lookup: CDR1 DFQATT, CDR2 SNEGSKA (reference sequence). Trimming shortened V by 3 bases and J by 5 bases, and 16 bases separated the two germline ends. The CDR3 bases are TGCAGTGCTAGGCGCTCGGGGATTTTGGAGACCCAGTACTTC. Its translation: CSARRSGILETQYF.

The sample holds many counts of this clonotype. The chain employs TRBV7-9 and TRBJ2-1; D is ambiguous. The V and J ends lost 5 bases and 3 bases respectively, with 11 bases between them. The CDR3 has 14 amino acids. The germline CDR1 and CDR2 sequences are SEHNR and FQNEAQ (reference sequence). The CDR3 bases are TGTGCCAGCAGCCCACTCGGAATCTACAATGAGCAGTTCTTC. Translation: CASSPLGIYNEQFF.

This clonotype was observed at least ten times. The chain recombines TRBV12-3 or TRBV12-4 with TRBJ2-7; weak D call: TRBD1 (6 bases). Deletions cut 2 bases from V and 3 bases from J, with 14 bases between. This CDR3 spans 15 amino acids. The CDR3 DNA sequence: TGTGCCAGCAGTTTAAGGGGGACACCGAGCTACGAGCAGTACTTC. Translated, it gives CASSLRGTPSYEQYF.